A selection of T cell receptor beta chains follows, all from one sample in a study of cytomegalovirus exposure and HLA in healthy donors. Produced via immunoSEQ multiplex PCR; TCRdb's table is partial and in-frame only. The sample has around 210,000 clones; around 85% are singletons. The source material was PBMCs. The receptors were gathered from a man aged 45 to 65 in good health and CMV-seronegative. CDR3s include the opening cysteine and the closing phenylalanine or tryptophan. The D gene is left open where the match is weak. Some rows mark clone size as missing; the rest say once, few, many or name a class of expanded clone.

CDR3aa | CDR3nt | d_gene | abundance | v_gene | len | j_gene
CARPPVGHSELAKNSQYF | TGTGCCAGACCGCCGGTGGGACACTCCGAGTTAGCCAAAAACAGTCAGTACTTC | . | few | TRBV19 | 18 | TRBJ2-4
CASSDLGQGANQPQHF | TGTGCCAGCAGTGACTTGGGACAGGGGGCCAATCAGCCCCAGCATTTT | TRBD1 | . | TRBV6-1 | 16 | TRBJ1-5
CASSPQGQANYGYTF | TGTGCCAGCAGTCCTCAGGGCCAGGCTAACTATGGCTACACCTTC | . | . | TRBV28 | 15 | TRBJ1-2
CASSVSGREYEQYF | TGCGCCAGCAGCGTTAGCGGGAGGGAGTACGAGCAGTACTTC | TRBD2 | . | TRBV5-1 | 14 | TRBJ2-7
CASSLNSGRDNEQFF | TGTGCCAGCAGCTTAAATAGCGGGCGTGATAATGAGCAGTTCTTC | TRBD2 | few | TRBV7-3 | 15 | TRBJ2-1
CASSVPGLASHEQYF | TGTGCCAGTAGTGTACCGGGACTAGCATCCCACGAGCAGTACTTC | TRBD2 | . | TRBV19 | 15 | TRBJ2-7
CASSSPGQGAGEQYF | TGTGCCAGCAGTTCCCCAGGACAGGGGGCCGGGGAGCAGTACTTC | TRBD1 | . | TRBV27 | 15 | TRBJ2-7
CASSPPGGRGYTF | TGTGCCAGCAGTCCACCGGGGGGTCGAGGCTACACCTTC | . | . | TRBV28 | 13 | TRBJ1-2
CASSLSQGDSPLHF | TGCGCCAGCAGCTTAAGCCAGGGGGATTCACCCCTCCACTTT | TRBD1 | few | TRBV5-1 | 14 | TRBJ1-6
CASSARTSGIYNEQFF | TGCGCCAGCAGCGCTCGGACTAGCGGGATTTACAATGAGCAGTTCTTC | TRBD2 | . | TRBV5-1 | 16 | TRBJ2-1
CASSLVGGWEKLFF | TGTGCCAGCAGTTTAGTCGGGGGATGGGAAAAACTGTTTTTT | . | . | TRBV28 | 14 | TRBJ1-4
CASSATSGSSYEQYF | TGTGCCAGCAGCGCCACTAGCGGATCCTCCTACGAGCAGTACTTC | TRBD2 | . | TRBV5-4 | 15 | TRBJ2-7
CASSTLGQGLDQPQHF | TGTGCCAGCAGTACCCTCGGACAGGGGCTTGATCAGCCCCAGCATTTT | TRBD1 | . | TRBV6-6 | 16 | TRBJ1-5
CASRSRGGVGYTF | TGTGCCAGCAGATCACGGGGAGGGGTCGGCTACACCTTC | . | . | TRBV6-5 | 13 | TRBJ1-2